This T cell receptor (beta chain) was sequenced during a study of CD8+ T cells in alopecia areata (dated by TCRdb to the late 2010s). With respect to the entire study: High-throughput TCRbeta sequencing was used to examine T cell clonal expansion in alopecia areata in both the C3H/HeJ mouse model and human patients. In humans, TCRbeta sequencing was performed on scalp tissue and on sorted CD4+ and CD8+ peripheral blood T cells from healthy controls and from patients with patchy or totalis/universalis alopecia areata. Clonality in the scalp was compared among normal scalp (n=4), patchy alopecia areata scalp (n=8), and alopecia totalis/universalis scalp (n=8). The RNA source kit depended on sample type: the PAXgene miRNA kit for fixed scalp, the miRNeasy kit for PBMCs, and the RNeasy kit for mouse skin. TCRbeta CDR3 regions were amplified by immunoSEQ multiplex PCR using 35 Vbeta forward and 13 Jbeta reverse primers.

Findings and caveats that apply to the study as a whole: TCR sequences shared between patients were less clear than in mice, possibly partly because of HLA diversity in the patient population. Compared with normal scalp, lesional scalp, particularly in alopecia totalis/universalis, had higher clonality and more expanded CD8+ clones, which suggests antigenic drive. Unlike mouse skin, which is dominated by gammadelta T cells, normal human skin has resident alphabeta T cells that are also sequenced, and this complicates analysis of the scalp TCR repertoire.

Receptor libraries were prepared by the immunoSEQ multiplex PCR assay. For TCR sequencing, RNA was extracted from every sample and reverse transcribed into cDNA to serve as template. SuperScript III was used to make first-strand cDNA, primed with a 2:1 mix of oligo-dT and random hexamers. A synthetic immune receptor repertoire was used to gauge amplification bias, and whatever bias remained was removed computationally. The study's processing was this. Raw reads were preprocessed to remove errors, and CDR3 was defined according to IMGT conventions as the region from the conserved cysteine to phenylalanine. To get clonality, Shannon entropy was normalized by log2 of the number of productive unique TCRs and the result was subtracted from 1. Whether each scalp clone was CD4 or CD8 was inferred by checking scalp TCRbeta sequences against the CD4 and CD8 repertoires from sorted blood. TCRdb took this table from immuneACCESS and kept in-frame rearrangements with V and J called. Such tables lack part of the clones; where checked against another copy, unresolved V genes explain under half of the gap, and the rest is unexplained. V and J calls and clone size follow that table, whereas D and trimming were derived from the DNA. The sample table holds about 110,000 clones, of which 59% were seen once. The top ten clonotypes cover around 20% of the sample.

PBMCs were isolated by density centrifugation and stained for CD3, CD4 and CD8, and CD4+ and CD8+ T cells were sorted on a FACSAria. Scalp biopsies and blood samples were obtained from unaffected controls. About this clone itself: The antigen it recognizes is unknown. Nothing much larger sits one base from this clone, and base qualities are not available.

Cut back by 3 bases and 6 bases, the V and J ends lie 13 bases apart. The germline V gene (reference sequence) specifies PRHDT as CDR1 and FYEKMQ as CDR2. The CDR3 runs 14 amino acids, cysteine and phenylalanine included. Solely the CDR3 DNA is kept, with 42 bases framed from the first base. Rearrangement joined TRBV13 to TRBJ2-3, and the D gene may be TRBD1, 6 bases matching. This clonotype was obtained from a human donor in good health. Sequenced: CD8+ T cells sorted from blood. The CDR3 sequence is CASSLGRGADTQYF. The DNA sequence is as follows: TGTGCCAGCAGCTTGGGCAGGGGCGCCGATACGCAGTATTTT.